The subject of this entry is one T cell receptor beta chain. Trimming removed 0 bases from V and 0 bases from J, with 12 bases in between. The CDR3 has 17 residues. CDR1 and CDR2 (germline): SGHDN, FVKESK. This sample is part of a study of blood T cell repertoires in COVID-19. Source study methods: Estimation of nucleated cell counts relied on the amplification of reference gene primers. Clones were sequenced by immunoSEQ multiplex PCR, and TCRdb holds only the in-frame ones, with some missing. That table is the source of V, J and clone size, and D and trimming were worked out from the DNA. Among about 130,000 clones, around 79% were seen once, and the ten largest hold about 18%.

The specimen sequenced was peripheral blood. The sequence was collected from an elderly man with acute or convalescent COVID-19. This chain connects TRBV14 to TRBJ2-1, with D possibly matching TRBD1 (6 bases). The DNA of the CDR3 is TGTGCCAGCAGCCAAGAAACAGGGTCTAGCTCCTACAATGAGCAGTTCTTC. Translation: CASSQETGSSSYNEQFF. Supplemented by reference TRBV14 and TRBJ2-1, the full variable domain reads EAGVTQFPSHSVIEKGQTVTLRCDPISGHDNLYWYRRVMGKEIKFLLHFVKESKQDESGMPNNRFLAERTGGTYSTLKVQPAELEDSGVYFCASSQETGSSSYNEQFFGPGTRLTVL.